The 5 T cell receptor beta chains below come from one sample, sequenced in a study of cytomegalovirus exposure and HLA in healthy donors (dated by TCRdb to about 2017). Preparation of the library involved the immunoSEQ multiplex PCR assay. The multiplex PCR relied on a mix of 60 forward primers for TCR Vbeta segments and 13 reverse primers for TCR Jbeta segments. Sourced from immuneACCESS, this table was stored by TCRdb with only in-frame sequences that have V and J called. A share of the clones is absent; for the studies checked, an unresolved V gene accounts for under half, and the remainder has no known explanation. The table for this sample records about 59,000 clones. Of the sample, 5.3% is held by the ten largest clones. Sample: PBMCs. All receptors come from a man aged 25 to 45 in good health and CMV-seropositive.

V is TRBV15 and J is TRBJ2-7; perhaps TRBD1 as D (5 bases). The germline V gene has CDR1 LNHNV and CDR2 YYDKDF (reference sequence). This CDR3 contains 15 residues. V shed 0 bases and J shed 2 bases, with 11 bases lying between them. This CDR3 is CATSRDQGDTYEQYF. The CDR3 DNA follows: TGTGCCACCAGCAGAGATCAGGGTGACACCTACGAGCAGTACTTC.

The J gene is TRBJ1-6, the V gene TRBV11-2; 10 bases fit TRBD1. Trimming at V came to 5 bases and at J to 7 bases, leaving 5 bases not matched to a gene. The CDR3 is 15 residues long. In germline, CDR1 is SGHAT, CDR2 FQNNGV. Written as DNA, the CDR3 is TGTGCCAGCAGCCCCCGACAGGGGGCCAATTCACCCCTCCACTTT. This gives the protein CASSPRQGANSPLHF.

The rearrangement joins TRBV6-5 to TRBJ1-4; 8 nucleotides line up with TRBD1. Unmatched junction bases numbered 7, after V lost 4 bases and J lost 6 bases. Germline V gives CDR1 MNHEY, CDR2 SVGAGI. The CDR3 is made up of 15 amino acids. The CDR3 DNA is TGTGCCAGCAGTTTTCAGACAGGGGCGCATGAAAAACTGTTTTTT. Protein sequence: CASSFQTGAHEKLFF.

The chain combines TRBV2 with TRBJ2-5, with 10 bases lining up with TRBD1. Per germline, CDR1 SNHLY and CDR2 FYNNEI. Trimming at V came to 8 bases and at J to 2 bases, leaving 2 bases not matched to a gene. This CDR3 is built from 13 residues. The CDR3: CASPGQGQETQYF. CDR3 sequence (DNA): TGTGCCAGCCCGGGACAGGGGCAAGAGACCCAGTACTTC. Full variable domain (rest looked up from reference TRBV2 and TRBJ2-5): EPEVTQTPSHQVTQMGQEVILRCVPISNHLYFYWYRQILGQKVEFLVSFYNNEISEKSEIFDDQFSVERPDGSNFTLKIRSTKLEDSAMYFCASPGQGQETQYFGPGTRLLVL.

The chain carries TRBV11-1 and TRBJ1-2; D is unclear. Trimming left V 5 bases short and J 8 bases short, with 15 bases between. The CDR3 runs 13 residues. Germline CDR1 and CDR2: SGHAT and FQDESV (reference sequence). This chain's CDR3 is CASSPRGGRGYTF. For the CDR3, the DNA is TGTGCCAGCAGCCCCAGAGGAGGGCGAGGCTACACCTTC.